This passage covers 14 T cell receptor beta chains from one sample sequenced in a study of T cell changes during pregnancy in multiple sclerosis. The protocol was immunoSEQ multiplex PCR, while the TCRdb copy is restricted to in-frame clones and leaves out a portion. This repertoire shows approximately 50,000 clones, roughly 92% found once; its top ten account for around 0.68%. Sequences were derived from CD4+ T cells from peripheral blood mononuclear cells, sampled in the third trimester of pregnancy. The receptors were sampled from a female donor with multiple sclerosis, enrolled in a pregnancy study.

The V gene is TRBV7-9, the J gene TRBJ2-3; TRBD2 matches at 8 bases. The CDR3 runs to 16 residues. The germline gives CDR1 SEHNR, CDR2 FQNEAQ (reference sequence). J lost 5 bases, V lost 1 base, and 8 bases had no gene match. Here the CDR3 DNA reads TGTGCCAGCAGCTTAGACGTTCGAGCGGGAGAAGATACGCAGTATTTT. It is translated as CASSLDVRAGEDTQYF.

The chain employs TRBV2 and TRBJ2-1; 11 bases map to TRBD2. CDR3 length: 13 residues. The germline CDR1 and CDR2 sequences are SNHLY and FYNNEI. J was trimmed by 7 bases and V by 11 bases; bases with no gene match: 7. CDR3 residues: CACTSGSTNEQFF. CDR3 nucleotides: TGTGCCTGTACTAGCGGGAGTACGAATGAGCAGTTCTTC. Combining the CDR3 with reference TRBV2 and TRBJ2-1 gives the whole variable domain EPEVTQTPSHQVTQMGQEVILRCVPISNHLYFYWYRQILGQKVEFLVSFYNNEISEKSEIFDDQFSVERPDGSNFTLKIRSTKLEDSAMYFCACTSGSTNEQFFGPGTRLTVL.

CDR3 protein: CASRGLAGGPDYNEQFF. CDR3 sequence (DNA): TGTGCCAGCAGAGGACTAGCGGGAGGTCCAGACTACAATGAGCAGTTCTTC. The rearrangement uses TRBV28 and TRBJ2-1; TRBD2 aligns across 14 bases. This CDR3 region has 17 residues. Germline values: CDR1 MDHEN, CDR2 SYDVKM. The ends lost 6 bases at V and 3 bases at J; junction bases unmatched: 7.

This clone has just one count. J is TRBJ2-5 and V is TRBV5-6, with TRBD2 identical over 7 bases. The CDR3 contains 17 residues. V shed 0 bases and J 1 base; nucleotides not matched to a gene: 9. Germline values: CDR1 SGHDT, CDR2 YYEEEE. The CDR3 sequence is CASSLVVLARIQETQYF. Here the CDR3 DNA reads TGTGCCAGCAGCTTGGTGGTACTAGCGCGCATCCAAGAGACCCAGTACTTC.

V usage is TRBV9 and J usage is TRBJ2-1; 7 positions match TRBD2. Germline-derived CDR1 and CDR2 are SGDLS and YYNGEE. Germline trimming cut 4 bases from V and 9 bases from J; bases unmatched to any gene: 13. CDR3 length: 15 residues. CDR3 protein: CASSPSWREFGEQFF. The CDR3 coding sequence is TGTGCCAGCAGCCCCTCGTGGCGGGAGTTTGGTGAGCAGTTCTTC.

The CDR3 sequence: CASTFGTGSYEQYF. Written as DNA, the CDR3 is TGTGCCAGCACCTTCGGGACAGGGTCCTACGAGCAGTACTTC. The chain couples TRBV28 to TRBJ2-7, with TRBD1 matching 9 bases. Unmatched junction bases numbered 5, after V lost 7 bases and J lost 1 base. Germline assignment: CDR1 MDHEN and CDR2 SYDVKM. CDR3 length equals 14 residues.

The V gene is TRBV7-8, the J gene TRBJ1-5, with TRBD1 identical over 7 bases. CDR3 length: 14 amino acids. Germline V gene sequence: CDR1 SGHVS, CDR2 FQNEAQ. V lost 4 bases, J lost 3 bases, and 3 bases stayed unmatched. CDR3 sequence (DNA): TGTGCCAGCAGCTCCGACAGGGTCAATCAGCCCCAGCATTTT. Its translation: CASSSDRVNQPQHF.

The rearrangement joins TRBV5-1 to TRBJ2-1, with TRBD2 as a possible D gene (6 bases). This CDR3 spans 17 amino acids. Trimming took 4 bases from V and 1 from J, leaving 18 bases between them. Germline V CDR1 and CDR2: SGHRS, YFSETQ. CDR3 in amino acids: CASSGRLDSESYNEQFF. The CDR3 coding sequence is TGCGCCAGCAGCGGAAGACTAGATAGTGAATCCTACAATGAGCAGTTCTTC.

The table lists this clone with a count of one. The V call is TRBV28, the J call TRBJ2-7; 9 nucleotides line up with TRBD1. Germline V CDR1 and CDR2: MDHEN, SYDVKM. The V gene end was trimmed by 3 bases and the J gene end by 2 bases; junction bases not matched to a gene: 8. This CDR3 is built from 16 residues. The CDR3 here is CASSFPRGQGAYEQYF. As DNA, the CDR3 is TGTGCCAGCAGTTTCCCCAGGGGACAGGGAGCCTACGAGCAGTACTTC. The variable domain in full, with the rest retrieved from reference TRBV28 and TRBJ2-7, is DVKVTQSSRYLVKRTGEKVFLECVQDMDHENMFWYRQDPGLGLRLIYFSYDVKMKEKGDIPEGYSVSREKKERFSLILESASTNQTSMYLCASSFPRGQGAYEQYFGPGTRLTVT.

The CDR3 loop reads CSVEGGPGSSGNTIYF. DNA for the CDR3: TGCAGCGTTGAAGGAGGACCCGGGAGCTCTGGAAACACCATATATTTT. The chain has TRBV29-1 and TRBJ1-3; D ambiguous. CDR1 is SQVTM and CDR2 is ANQGSEA in the germline V gene. Trimming removed 1 base at V and 0 bases at J, with 13 bases between. This CDR3 is built from 16 residues.

The gene calls are TRBV28 and TRBJ2-7, with D possibly being TRBD2 (5 bases). Trimming took 5 bases from V and 6 from J, leaving 14 bases between them. This CDR3 has 13 residues. The germline V gene encodes CDR1 MDHEN and CDR2 SYDVKM. The chain's CDR3 is CASSPAGRTEQYF. The CDR3 nucleotides read TGTGCCAGCAGTCCTGCGGGCAGAACCGAGCAGTACTTC.

This chain joins TRBV28 and TRBJ1-2; tentative D call: TRBD1 (6 bases). This CDR3 is 13 amino acids long. Between the trimmed V and J ends, which lost 4 bases and 1 base, there was a span of 7 bases. Looked up from germline, CDR1 is MDHEN and CDR2 is SYDVKM. The CDR3 sequence: CASSSDSNYGYTF. Written as DNA, the CDR3 is TGTGCCAGCAGTTCGGACAGTAACTATGGCTACACCTTC.

This clone appeared a single time. The rearrangement uses TRBV11-2 and TRBJ2-5; 8 positions match TRBD1. The V gene's germline CDR1 is SGHAT and CDR2 FQNNGV. V was clipped by 0 bases and J by 3 bases; unmatched bases: 12. There are 18 residues in the CDR3. CDR3: CASSLDPRGQAKKETQYF. The CDR3 DNA sequence: TGTGCCAGCAGCTTAGATCCCCGGGGACAGGCCAAAAAAGAGACCCAGTACTTC.

The rearrangement links TRBV7-2 to TRBJ1-1, with no clear D. This CDR3 region has 13 residues. Trimming stripped 1 base from V and 5 bases from J, with 8 bases between. From germline, CDR1 is SGHTA and CDR2 FQGNSA. CDR3 region: CASSLVRGTEAFF. The CDR3 coding sequence is TGTGCCAGCAGCTTAGTACGGGGAACTGAAGCTTTCTTT.